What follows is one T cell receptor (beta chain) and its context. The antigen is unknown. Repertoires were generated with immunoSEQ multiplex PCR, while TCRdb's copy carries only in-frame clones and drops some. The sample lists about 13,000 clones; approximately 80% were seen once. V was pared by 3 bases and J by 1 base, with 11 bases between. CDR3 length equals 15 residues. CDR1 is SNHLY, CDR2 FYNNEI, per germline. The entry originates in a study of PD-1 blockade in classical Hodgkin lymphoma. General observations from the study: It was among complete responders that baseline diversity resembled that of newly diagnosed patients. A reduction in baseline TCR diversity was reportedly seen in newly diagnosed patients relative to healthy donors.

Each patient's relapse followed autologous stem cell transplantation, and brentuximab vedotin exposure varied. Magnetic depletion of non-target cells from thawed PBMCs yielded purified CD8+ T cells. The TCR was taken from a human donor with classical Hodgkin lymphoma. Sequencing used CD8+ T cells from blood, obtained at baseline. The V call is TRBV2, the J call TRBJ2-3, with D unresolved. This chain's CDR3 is CASSDLGSGTDTQYF. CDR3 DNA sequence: TGTGCCAGCAGTGATTTGGGCAGCGGCACAGATACGCAGTATTTT. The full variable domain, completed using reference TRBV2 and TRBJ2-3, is EPEVTQTPSHQVTQMGQEVILRCVPISNHLYFYWYRQILGQKVEFLVSFYNNEISEKSEIFDDQFSVERPDGSNFTLKIRSTKLEDSAMYFCASSDLGSGTDTQYFGPGTRLTVL.